This TCR beta chain was observed in a study of cytomegalovirus exposure and HLA in healthy donors. CDR1 is KGHSH, CDR2 LQKENI, per germline. This CDR3 is 15 amino acids long. V lost 4 bases and J lost 3; bases outside the gene matches: 8. Primers: 60 Vbeta forward and 13 Jbeta reverse. Method: immunoSEQ multiplex PCR; TCRdb's copy keeps in-frame clones and lacks some. The profile shows 160,000 or so clones, over 80% of them singletons. Sequencing was carried out using PBMCs. This sequence originates from a woman aged 18-29 years in good health and CMV-seronegative. The rearrangement joins TRBV18 to TRBJ2-7, with 8 bases matching TRBD1. The DNA for the CDR3 is TGTGCCAGCTCACTACAGACAGGGGCGTACTACGAGCAGTACTTC. Translating it yields CASSLQTGAYYEQYF.